This TCR beta chain was identified during a study of T cells after yellow fever vaccination. TCRdb passed the 5' RACE reads through MiXCR, listing each CDR3 protein once. The profile shows 100,000 to 150,000 distinct CDR3 sequences, 8.9% of them singletons. Germline assignment: CDR1 LGHNA and CDR2 YNFKEQ. Trimming took 0 bases from V and 6 from J, leaving 10 bases between them. The CDR3 length is 14 residues. This clonotype was recorded at least ten times. The TCR was taken from a man aged 18 to 29 who received the YFV17D yellow fever vaccine. Material: CD8+ T cells sorted from PBMCs, obtained on the day of the yellow fever booster vaccination. This chain uses TRBV4-2 with TRBJ2-3; the D is unclear. In DNA form, the CDR3 reads TGTGCCAGCAGCCAAGAGGCCTCTCCTGATACGCAGTATTTT. This translates into CASSQEASPDTQYF.